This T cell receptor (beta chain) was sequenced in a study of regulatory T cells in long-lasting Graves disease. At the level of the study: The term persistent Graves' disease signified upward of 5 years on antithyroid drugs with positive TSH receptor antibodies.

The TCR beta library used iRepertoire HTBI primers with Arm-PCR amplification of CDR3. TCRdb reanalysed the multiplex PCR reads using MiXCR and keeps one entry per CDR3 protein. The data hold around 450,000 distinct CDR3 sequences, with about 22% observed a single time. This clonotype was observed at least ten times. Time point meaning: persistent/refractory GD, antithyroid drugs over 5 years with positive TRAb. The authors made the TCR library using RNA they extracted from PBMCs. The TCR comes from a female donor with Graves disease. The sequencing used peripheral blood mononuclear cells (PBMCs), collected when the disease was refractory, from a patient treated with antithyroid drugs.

This CDR3 is CASIRDSSSGANVLTF. In DNA form, the CDR3 reads TGTGCCAGCATAAGGGACAGCAGCTCTGGGGCCAACGTCCTGACTTTC. This rearrangement joins TRBV7-8 to TRBJ2-6; the match to TRBD1 covers 7 bases. The germline gives CDR1 SGHVS, CDR2 FQNEAQ. There are 16 residues in the CDR3. The J segment lost 0 bases and the V segment lost 7 bases, leaving 6 bases of the junction unmatched.